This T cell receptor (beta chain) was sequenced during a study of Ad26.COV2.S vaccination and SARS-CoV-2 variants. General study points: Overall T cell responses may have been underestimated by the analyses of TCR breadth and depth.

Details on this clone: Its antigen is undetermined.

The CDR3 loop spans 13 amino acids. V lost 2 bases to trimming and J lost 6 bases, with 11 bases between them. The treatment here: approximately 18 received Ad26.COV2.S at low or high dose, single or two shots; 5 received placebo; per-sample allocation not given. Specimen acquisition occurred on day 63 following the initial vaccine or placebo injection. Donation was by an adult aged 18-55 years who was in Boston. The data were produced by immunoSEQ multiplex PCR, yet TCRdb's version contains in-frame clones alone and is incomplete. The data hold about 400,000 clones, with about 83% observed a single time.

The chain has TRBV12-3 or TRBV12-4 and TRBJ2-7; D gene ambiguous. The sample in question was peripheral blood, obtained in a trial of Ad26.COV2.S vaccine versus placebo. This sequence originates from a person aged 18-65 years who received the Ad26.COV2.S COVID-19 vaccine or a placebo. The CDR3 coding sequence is TGTGCCAGCAGTTTAAACCCCCTCAGCGAGCAGTACTTC. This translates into CASSLNPLSEQYF.